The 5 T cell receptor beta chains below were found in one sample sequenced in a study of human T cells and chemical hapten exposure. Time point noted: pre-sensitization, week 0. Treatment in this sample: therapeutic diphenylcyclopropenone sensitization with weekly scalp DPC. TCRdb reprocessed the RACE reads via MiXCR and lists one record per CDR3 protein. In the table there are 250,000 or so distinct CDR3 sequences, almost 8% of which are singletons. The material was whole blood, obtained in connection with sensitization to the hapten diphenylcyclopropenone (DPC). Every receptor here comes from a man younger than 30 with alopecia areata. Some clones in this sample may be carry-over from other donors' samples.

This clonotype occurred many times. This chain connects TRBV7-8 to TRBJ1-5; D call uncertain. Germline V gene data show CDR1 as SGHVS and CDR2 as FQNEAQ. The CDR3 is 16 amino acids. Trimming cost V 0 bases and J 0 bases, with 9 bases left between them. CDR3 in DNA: TGTGCCAGCAGCTTAGCTACTGCGTATAGCAATCAGCCCCAGCATTTT. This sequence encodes CASSLATAYSNQPQHF.

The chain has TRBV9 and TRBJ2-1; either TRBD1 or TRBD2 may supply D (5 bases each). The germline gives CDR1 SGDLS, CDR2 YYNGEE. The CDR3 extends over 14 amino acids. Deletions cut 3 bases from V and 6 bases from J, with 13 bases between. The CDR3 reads CASSGGSTFNEQFF. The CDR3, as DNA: TGTGCCAGCAGCGGGGGGAGCACATTCAATGAGCAGTTCTTC.

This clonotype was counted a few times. Written as DNA, the CDR3 is TGTGCCAGCACTTTCGGGACAAGCTACTACTTC. It yields the protein CASTFGTSYYF. The chain couples TRBV7-2 to TRBJ2-4; weak D call: TRBD1 (6 bases). CDR1 and CDR2 (germline): SGHTA, FQGNSA. This CDR3 comprises 11 residues. V was cut by 7 bases and J by 16 bases, with 17 bases left in between.

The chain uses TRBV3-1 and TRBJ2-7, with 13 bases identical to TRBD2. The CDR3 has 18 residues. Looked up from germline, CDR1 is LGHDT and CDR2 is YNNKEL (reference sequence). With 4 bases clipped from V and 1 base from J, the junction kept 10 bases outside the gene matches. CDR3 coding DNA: TGTGCCAGCAGCCCTTCAGGGACTAGCGGGGTCCCTTCCTACGAGCAGTACTTC. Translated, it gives CASSPSGTSGVPSYEQYF.

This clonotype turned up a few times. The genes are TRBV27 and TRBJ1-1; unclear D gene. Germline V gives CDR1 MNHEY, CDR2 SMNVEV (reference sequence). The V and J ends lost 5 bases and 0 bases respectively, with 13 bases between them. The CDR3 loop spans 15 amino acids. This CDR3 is CASSNFREMNTEAFF. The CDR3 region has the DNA TGTGCCAGCAGTAATTTTCGGGAGATGAACACTGAAGCTTTCTTT.